The 18 T cell receptor beta chains in this list originate from one sample, sequenced in a study of STAT3 mutations in large granular lymphocyte leukemia. Study outcomes and limitations: In T-cell large granular lymphocyte leukemia, about half of patients showed multiple immunodominant subclonotypes.

Some clones are missing from TCRdb's copy, which holds only in-frame ones; the method was immunoSEQ multiplex PCR. The data contain under 15,000 clones, roughly 80% of them singletons. No antigen has been assigned to these receptors. Sequenced material: peripheral blood mononuclear cells. Receptors were obtained from a man aged 55 to 70 with T-cell large granular lymphocyte leukemia. Some clones in this sample may be carry-over from other donors' samples.

This sequence joins TRBV13 and TRBJ2-7, with D tentatively TRBD2 (6 bases). CDR3 length: 14 residues. The germline V gene encodes CDR1 PRHDT and CDR2 FYEKMQ (reference sequence). V was shortened by 5 bases and J by 5 bases, with 16 bases between the two germline ends. The CDR3 protein is CASSRVEGVHEQYF. Here the CDR3 DNA reads TGTGCCAGCAGCCGAGTGGAGGGAGTCCACGAGCAGTACTTC.

The V and J genes are TRBV23-1 and TRBJ1-2; 7 positions match TRBD1. TRBV23-1 is noted as an ORF with a role that remains uncertain. V lost 3 bases and J lost 1; bases outside the gene matches: 29. The CDR3 is 23 amino acids. CDR3 region: CASSHTSPGGSGLAPLDNYGYTF. The DNA of the CDR3 is TGCGCCAGCAGTCATACCTCTCCAGGGGGATCAGGTCTTGCCCCTCTCGATAACTATGGCTACACCTTC.

The chain has TRBV6-5 and TRBJ2-7; D ambiguous. V lost 5 bases, J lost 4 bases, and 12 bases lay in between. The germline V gene has CDR1 MNHEY and CDR2 SVGAGI. The CDR3 spans 13 residues. CDR3 residues: CASSRIGRYEQYF. CDR3 bases: TGTGCCAGCAGTAGGATTGGGCGTTACGAGCAGTACTTC.

The chain links TRBV7-2 to TRBJ2-1; D ambiguous. CDR1 and CDR2 from the germline V gene are SGHTA and FQGNSA. V lost 5 bases and J lost 3, with 5 bases in between. The length of the CDR3 is 12 residues. The CDR3 bases are TGTGCCAGCAGCGCTAACTACAATGAGCAGTTCTTC. Translated, it gives CASSANYNEQFF. The full variable domain, rest sourced from reference TRBV7-2 and TRBJ2-1, is GAGVSQSPSNKVTEKGKDVELRCDPISGHTALYWYRQSLGQGLEFLIYFQGNSAPDKSGLPSDRFSAERTGGSVSTLTIQRTQQEDSAVYLCASSANYNEQFFGPGTRLTVL.

V and J are TRBV4-1 and TRBJ1-5, with 8 positions matching TRBD1. The J segment lost 4 bases and the V segment lost 5 bases, leaving 7 bases of the junction unmatched. This CDR3 region has 15 residues. The germline gives CDR1 MGHRA, CDR2 YSYEKL. CDR3 sequence (DNA): TGCGCCAGCAGCTCCCAGGGGGCTGCAAATCAGCCCCAGCATTTT. Translated, it gives CASSSQGAANQPQHF.

The genes are TRBV2 and TRBJ1-5; possible D gene TRBD1, 5 bases. Germline V lookup: CDR1 SNHLY, CDR2 FYNNEI. This CDR3 region has 18 residues. Trimming removed 8 bases at V and 1 base at J, with 24 bases between. The CDR3 nucleotides read TGTGCCAGCGGGGCGAACGGGGCGGATCTGTGGAGCAATCAGCCCCAGCATTTT. Encoded protein: CASGANGADLWSNQPQHF.

The chain joins TRBV5-4 to TRBJ1-2, with a weak D call TRBD1 (5 bases). Germline V gene sequence: CDR1 SGHNT, CDR2 YYREEE (reference sequence). V was shortened by 3 bases and J by 4 bases, with 16 bases between the two germline ends. The CDR3 length is 15 residues. As DNA, the CDR3 is TGTGCCAGCAGCTCCGCGGGGGGGGGTACCTATGGCTACACCTTC. It codes for CASSSAGGGTYGYTF. The variable domain in full, with the rest retrieved from reference TRBV5-4 and TRBJ1-2, is ETGVTQSPTHLIKTRGQQVTLRCSSQSGHNTVSWYQQALGQGPQFIFQYYREEENGRGNFPPRFSGLQFPNYSSELNVNALELDDSALYLCASSSAGGGTYGYTFGSGTRLTVV.

The gene calls are TRBV30 and TRBJ1-1; D is perhaps TRBD1 (5 bases). Germline assignment: CDR1 GTSNPN and CDR2 SVGIG (reference sequence). The length of the CDR3 is 13 residues. The ends were cut back, 0 bases at V and 2 bases at J, with 7 bases in the middle. CDR3 DNA sequence: TGTGCCTGGAGTGTGGGACCCAACACTGAAGCTTTCTTT. Translation: CAWSVGPNTEAFF.

This clone came up a few times. CDR3 DNA sequence: TGTGCCAGCTCACTCACCGGGACTAGCGGGAGGCGCCAGAGGACCGGGGAGCTGTTTTTT. It is translated as CASSLTGTSGRRQRTGELFF. This chain uses TRBV18 with TRBJ2-2, with 15 bases lining up with TRBD2. The CDR3 length is 20 residues. Germline CDR1 KGHSH, CDR2 LQKENI. V shed 4 bases and J 5 bases; nucleotides not matched to a gene: 14. The full variable domain, rest sourced from reference TRBV18 and TRBJ2-2, is NAGVMQNPRHLVRRRGQEARLRCSPMKGHSHVYWYRQLPEEGLKFMVYLQKENIIDESGMPKERFSAEFPKEGPSILRIQQVVRGDSAAYFCASSLTGTSGRRQRTGELFFGEGSRLTVL.

J is TRBJ2-5 and V is TRBV18, with D unclear. The V end lost 3 bases, the J end lost 3 bases, and 2 bases lay between the germline ends. Germline lookup yields CDR1 KGHSH and CDR2 LQKENI. CDR3 length: 11 residues. CDR3 coding DNA: TGTGCCAGCTCACCGGAAGAGACCCAGTACTTC. Its translation is CASSPEETQYF.

V gene TRBV6-5 combines with J gene TRBJ2-7, with 7 bases identical to TRBD2. Germline-derived CDR1 and CDR2 are MNHEY and SVGAGI. V shed 2 bases, J shed 5 bases, and the junction held 9 bases outside the gene matches. The CDR3 spans 15 residues. This CDR3 reads CASSYLMAGEDEQYF. Here the CDR3 DNA reads TGTGCCAGCAGTTACCTTATGGCGGGAGAGGACGAGCAGTACTTC.

The chain uses TRBV7-9 and TRBJ1-2, with D possibly matching TRBD1 (6 bases). The CDR3 loop spans 12 amino acids. Between the trimmed V and J ends, which lost 5 bases and 5 bases, there was a span of 9 bases. Germline V lookup: CDR1 SEHNR, CDR2 FQNEAQ (reference sequence). CDR3 nucleotide sequence: TGTGCCAGCAGCAACAGGGAATATGGCTACACCTTC. Protein: CASSNREYGYTF.

CDR3 region: CATSRDLGYEQYF. CDR3 nucleotides: TGTGCCACCAGCAGAGATTTGGGTTACGAGCAGTACTTC. The chain has TRBV15 and TRBJ2-7; D gene unclear. The germline gives CDR1 LNHNV, CDR2 YYDKDF (reference sequence). The CDR3 contains 13 residues. The V gene lost 0 bases and the J gene lost 4 bases, with 7 bases spanning the gap.

The rearrangement joins TRBV7-9 to TRBJ2-7, with 9 nucleotides matching TRBD1. Germline values: CDR1 SEHNR, CDR2 FQNEAQ (reference sequence). Unmatched junction bases numbered 5, after V lost 0 bases and J lost 2 bases. The CDR3 extends over 16 amino acids. CDR3 nucleotide sequence: TGTGCCAGCAGCTTAGCGCAAGGACAGGGGACCTACGAGCAGTACTTC. Its protein product is CASSLAQGQGTYEQYF. Based on the CDR3 plus reference TRBV7-9 and TRBJ2-7, the full variable domain is DTGVSQNPRHKITKRGQNVTFRCDPISEHNRLYWYRQTLGQGPEFLTYFQNEAQLEKSRLLSDRFSAERPKGSFSTLEIQRTEQGDSAMYLCASSLAQGQGTYEQYFGPGTRLTVT.

The CDR3 loop is CVSRSYTEAFF. DNA for the CDR3: TGTGTCTCCAGATCTTACACTGAAGCTTTCTTT. The chain joins TRBV28 to TRBJ1-1; D ambiguous. CDR3 size: 11 residues. Germline CDR1 reads MDHEN; CDR2 reads SYDVKM.

This rearrangement joins TRBV29-1 to TRBJ2-3; D uncertain. The CDR3 is 11 amino acids. From germline, CDR1 is SQVTM and CDR2 ANQGSEA. Trimming left V 7 bases short and J 9 bases short, with 14 bases between. CDR3 loop: CSASQTETQYF. In DNA form, the CDR3 reads TGCAGCGCTTCTCAGACTGAAACGCAGTATTTT.

J is TRBJ2-2 and V is TRBV4-3; D not certain. Looked up from germline, CDR1 is LGHNA and CDR2 is YSLEER. Trimming removed 4 bases from V and 6 bases from J, with 9 bases in between. The CDR3 is 13 residues long. CDR3 in amino acids: CASSLNPAGELFF. CDR3 coding DNA: TGCGCCAGCAGCCTAAATCCGGCCGGGGAGCTGTTTTTT.

The chain links TRBV4-1 to TRBJ2-1; TRBD2 agrees at 7 bases. V dropped 1 base and J dropped 9; count of bases not matched to a gene: 9. Germline CDR1 reads MGHRA; CDR2 reads YSYEKL. The CDR3 contains 15 residues. CDR3 in amino acids: CASSQAGAGVGEQFF. In DNA, the CDR3 is TGCGCCAGCAGCCAAGCTGGGGCGGGAGTGGGTGAGCAGTTCTTC.